This paragraph reports one T cell receptor (beta chain). Profiling relied on immunoSEQ multiplex PCR, and the TCRdb table lists in-frame clones only, not all of them. The repertoire holds around 56,000 clones, with about 96% as singletons. This entry is derived from a study of technical replicates of blood from a few donors. Source material: PBMCs. This receptor was taken from a human donor in good health. Some clones in this sample may be carry-over from other donors' samples.

For the CDR3, the DNA is TGTGCCAGCAGGATGGGTAGCGGGGGGCAGCAGTACTTC. This codes for CASRMGSGGQQYF. The chain uses TRBV2 and TRBJ2-7; 10 nucleotides agree with TRBD2. V dropped 6 bases and J dropped 8; count of bases not matched to a gene: 7. Germline CDR1 SNHLY, CDR2 FYNNEI. The CDR3 is 13 residues long.